These T cell receptor beta chains were read from a single sample in a study of T cell responses to AZD1222 COVID-19 vaccine. Sequenced by immunoSEQ multiplex PCR; TCRdb stores in-frame clones only, minus some. The table has about 180,000 clones, 80% to 90% seen once; the top ten hold 11%. Sequences were derived from peripheral blood, sampled 28 days after the second AZD1222 dose. The receptors originated from an adult who received the AZD1222 COVID-19 vaccine. Both conserved end residues are part of each CDR3. A D gene is named only where the DNA matches it firmly. Rows may omit the clone size; those that give it use once, few, many or a size class.

D gene	J gene	CDR3 length	V gene	clone size	CDR3 DNA	CDR3 protein
.	TRBJ1-4	16	TRBV15	.	TGTGCCACCAGCAGAGATCCCCGGGACGTTAGTGAAAAACTGTTTTTT	CATSRDPRDVSEKLFF
.	TRBJ2-7	14	TRBV2	.	TGTGCCAGCGACCAGCAGCGGAGCTCCTACGAGCAGTACTTC	CASDQQRSSYEQYF
.	TRBJ1-1	13	TRBV7-2	.	TGTGCCAGCAGCCGGACAGTGAACACTGAAGCTTTCTTT	CASSRTVNTEAFF
TRBD2	TRBJ2-1	16	TRBV14	.	TGTGCCAGCAGCCAGAGACTAGCGGGGGGGTACAATGAGCAGTTCTTC	CASSQRLAGGYNEQFF
TRBD1	TRBJ1-2	17	TRBV10-2	once	TGCGCCACTGGGGACAGGGGAGCAGGCAACCCTAACTATGGCTACACCTTC	CATGDRGAGNPNYGYTF
TRBD1	TRBJ1-6	19	TRBV12-5	.	TGTGCTAGTGGTCAAAAAACTTCCCGGGACAGGGGAGATAATTCACCCCTCCACTTT	CASGQKTSRDRGDNSPLHF
TRBD1	TRBJ2-5	16	TRBV2	.	TGTGCCAGTTCGCTGTGGGGACAGGGGACGGGGGAGACCCAGTACTTC	CASSLWGQGTGETQYF
.	TRBJ1-3	11	TRBV29-1	.	TGCAGCGCCGGGGCAGGAAACACCATATATTTT	CSAGAGNTIYF
.	TRBJ2-5	13	TRBV7-2	.	TGTGCCAGCAGCTTAGTGGGCGGGGAGACCCAGTACTTC	CASSLVGGETQYF
TRBD1	TRBJ1-6	14	TRBV6-5	once	TGTGCCAGCAGCATGGGACAGGGAGAGGCACCCCTCCACTTT	CASSMGQGEAPLHF
TRBD2	TRBJ2-7	16	TRBV7-9	.	TGTGCCAGCAGCTTAGCGAAACTAGCGGGGGGTGATGAGCAGTACTTC	CASSLAKLAGGDEQYF
TRBD1	TRBJ1-6	14	TRBV30	.	TGTGCCTCCATGACAGGGAGCTATAATTCACCCCTCCACTTT	CASMTGSYNSPLHF
.	TRBJ2-5	13	TRBV2	once	TGTGCCAGCAGTGACCGAGGGGAAGAGACCCAGTACTTC	CASSDRGEETQYF
.	TRBJ2-3	14	TRBV29-1	.	TGCAGCGCCGACGGGGTCCCTTCCGGAGATACGCAGTATTTT	CSADGVPSGDTQYF
.	TRBJ1-5	13	TRBV12-3/TRBV12-4	.	TGTGCCAGCAGTTTATCCCGGAATCAGCCCCAGCATTTT	CASSLSRNQPQHF
.	TRBJ2-1	14	TRBV6-5	.	TGTGCCAGCAGTTTCGGGACGATGGCTGGTGAGCAGTTCTTC	CASSFGTMAGEQFF
.	TRBJ1-2	15	TRBV2	.	TGTGCCAGCACTGAAGCTGGGGGTAACGTACGTGGCTACACCTTC	CASTEAGGNVRGYTF
.	TRBJ1-3	17	TRBV4-2	once	TGTGCCAGCAGCCAAGATTCAGGGCACTTGAGTGGAAACACCATATATTTT	CASSQDSGHLSGNTIYF
.	TRBJ2-7	14	TRBV6-1	.	TGTGCCAGCAGTGAATCGGGGCGGGACTACGAGCAGTACTTC	CASSESGRDYEQYF
TRBD1	TRBJ2-2	14	TRBV11-2	.	TGTGCCAGGGGACAGGGGAGGGCCACCGGGGAGCTGTTTTTT	CARGQGRATGELFF
TRBD2	TRBJ2-7	16	TRBV5-6	.	TGTGCCAGCAGCTTCAGGACTAGCGGGGGGGCCCTAGGGCAGTACTTC	CASSFRTSGGALGQYF
TRBD1	TRBJ1-2	15	TRBV5-1	.	TGCGCCAGCAGCTTGGCTCACACAGGGGAATTAGGCTACACCTTC	CASSLAHTGELGYTF
.	TRBJ2-1	14	TRBV11-3	.	TGTGCCAGCAGCTTAGGGGCCGCAGCGGGTGAGCAGTTCTTC	CASSLGAAAGEQFF
TRBD1	TRBJ2-1	16	TRBV28	.	TGTGCCAGCAGTCCGGGAGGGACAGGGGGAAAGAATGAGCAGTTCTTC	CASSPGGTGGKNEQFF
.	TRBJ2-7	14	TRBV11-2	.	TGTGCCAGCAGCTTTTCAGGAGCTACCTACGAGCAGTACTTC	CASSFSGATYEQYF
.	TRBJ2-5	13	TRBV6-5	.	TGTGCCAGCAACGGGGGGCTGGGAGAGACCCAGTACTTC	CASNGGLGETQYF
TRBD1	TRBJ1-2	15	TRBV5-1	.	TGCGCCAGCAGCTCTCTACAGGGGGCAATCGGTGGCTACACCTTC	CASSSLQGAIGGYTF
.	TRBJ1-6	13	TRBV20-1	.	TGCAGTGCTAGTGGGGGGGGTAATTCACCCCTCCACTTT	CSASGGGNSPLHF
TRBD2	TRBJ2-1	16	TRBV6-1	.	TGTGCCAGCAGTGCTCACGGGACTAGTGGATACAATGAGCAGTTCTTC	CASSAHGTSGYNEQFF
.	TRBJ1-3	14	TRBV5-4	.	TGTGCCAGCAGCTTAGAGGGTACTGGAAACACCATATATTTT	CASSLEGTGNTIYF
.	TRBJ2-5	11	TRBV12-3/TRBV12-4	few	TGTGCCAGCAGTTTAGGGGAGACCCAGTACTTC	CASSLGETQYF
.	TRBJ2-5	14	TRBV9	.	TGTGCCAGCAGCGTGGGCGGGGTAACAGAGACCCAGTACTTC	CASSVGGVTETQYF
TRBD1	TRBJ1-1	13	TRBV6-5	once	TGTGCCAGCAGTCTAGGGGACAGTACCGAGGCTTTCTTT	CASSLGDSTEAFF
.	TRBJ2-3	16	TRBV18	.	TGTGCCAGTTCCTTAGAGCGGCGGGGTAGCACAGATACGCAGTATTTT	CASSLERRGSTDTQYF
TRBD2	TRBJ2-4	16	TRBV19	.	TGTGCCAGTAGTCACCGGCGGGGGATGACCAAAAACATTCAGTACTTC	CASSHRRGMTKNIQYF
TRBD1	TRBJ1-1	13	TRBV29-1	.	TGCAGCGTTTCCCGGACAGGGGGCACTGAAGCTTTCTTT	CSVSRTGGTEAFF
.	TRBJ2-3	14	TRBV5-6	.	TGTGCCAGCAGCCGGACGGGCAATTCAGATACGCAGTATTTT	CASSRTGNSDTQYF
.	TRBJ2-7	15	TRBV7-2	.	TGTGCCAGCAGCTTATCGATAGGGGCTCCCTACGAGCAGTACTTC	CASSLSIGAPYEQYF
.	TRBJ1-1	18	TRBV7-8	.	TGTGCCAGCAGCTCAAAGCTGGCCGGGTCCACCATGAACACTGAAGCTTTCTTT	CASSSKLAGSTMNTEAFF
.	TRBJ1-4	13	TRBV6-5	.	TGTGCCAGCACTCGCGGGGTCGGTGAAAAACTGTTTTTT	CASTRGVGEKLFF
TRBD1	TRBJ2-1	15	TRBV7-8	.	TGTGCCAGCAGCCTGTACCGGGACAGGGGCAATGAGCAGTTCTTC	CASSLYRDRGNEQFF
.	TRBJ1-5	16	TRBV7-9	.	TGTGCCAGCAGCTTAGTCTTGCCGACAATCAATCAGCCCCAGCATTTT	CASSLVLPTINQPQHF
TRBD1	TRBJ1-1	14	TRBV10-3	once	TGTGCCATCGGGGCACAGGGGGCGGGAACTGAAGCTTTCTTT	CAIGAQGAGTEAFF
TRBD1	TRBJ2-2	14	TRBV5-8	.	TGTGCCAGCACCTTACAGGGGGGAACCGGGGAGCTGTTTTTT	CASTLQGGTGELFF
.	TRBJ2-1	14	TRBV28	once	TGTGCCAGCAGCGAAGGCCAGGGCTACAATGAGCAGTTCTTC	CASSEGQGYNEQFF
.	TRBJ1-1	14	TRBV19	.	TGTGCCAGTAGTATAGATCGAACGAACACTGAAGCTTTCTTT	CASSIDRTNTEAFF
TRBD1	TRBJ1-1	16	TRBV4-1	.	TGCGCCAGCAGCCAAGCCGAGGGACAGGGGGCCCTTGAAGCTTTCTTT	CASSQAEGQGALEAFF
.	TRBJ1-1	14	TRBV19	.	TGTGCCAGTAGGATCGGTAATACGAACACTGAAGCTTTCTTT	CASRIGNTNTEAFF
.	TRBJ2-1	13	TRBV3-1/TRBV3-2	.	TGTGCCAGCAGCCAAATAGTGGACAGTGAGCAGTTCTTC	CASSQIVDSEQFF
TRBD1	TRBJ1-1	16	TRBV18	few	TGTGCCAGCTCATTAGCTCGGGACAGGGGTTACACTGAAGCTTTCTTT	CASSLARDRGYTEAFF
.	TRBJ1-6	14	TRBV2	.	TGTGCCAGCAGTCGAATGACAGGAAATTCACCCCTCCACTTT	CASSRMTGNSPLHF
.	TRBJ2-1	13	TRBV5-6	.	TGTGCCAGCAGCTTTGGACCCTACAATGAGCAGTTCTTC	CASSFGPYNEQFF
.	TRBJ2-2	18	TRBV11-2	.	TGTGCCAGCAGCTTTAGGGGGGGACACTCGGCGAACACCGGGGAGCTGTTTTTT	CASSFRGGHSANTGELFF
.	TRBJ2-7	13	TRBV3-1/TRBV3-2	.	TGTGCCAGCAGCCAAGGTTTCACGAGCGAGCAGTACTTC	CASSQGFTSEQYF
.	TRBJ1-5	13	TRBV12-3/TRBV12-4	.	TGTGCCAGCAGGACTGGGGGCTGGCAGCCCCAGCATTTT	CASRTGGWQPQHF
.	TRBJ2-1	16	TRBV5-1	.	TGCGCCAGCAGCTTGGATGGGACGAGCTCCTACAATGAGCAGTTCTTC	CASSLDGTSSYNEQFF
TRBD1	TRBJ1-2	13	TRBV28	few	TGTGCCAGCAGTCTCCCAGGGGGATTTGGCTACACCTTC	CASSLPGGFGYTF